A selection of T cell receptor beta chains follows, all from one sample in a study of T cell responses to AZD1222 COVID-19 vaccine. Sequenced by immunoSEQ multiplex PCR; TCRdb stores in-frame clones only, minus some. Among under 70,000 clones listed, around three quarters were seen once. The material sequenced was peripheral blood, taken on day 0 of AZD1222 vaccination. The receptors come from an adult in good health. The conserved cysteine and the conserved F or W are not part of the CDR3 here. Size is omitted from some rows. Given values are once, few, many or a class for expanded clones.

CDR3 protein: ASSLVGPRDEQY; clone size: .; J gene: TRBJ2-7; V gene: TRBV5-5
CDR3 protein: ASSPPGPGYGYT; clone size: .; J gene: TRBJ1-2; V gene: TRBV27
CDR3 protein: ASSLGRWEGDNQPQH; clone size: .; J gene: TRBJ1-5; V gene: TRBV5-1
CDR3 protein: ASSFHLAGGITDTQY; clone size: .; J gene: TRBJ2-3; V gene: TRBV7-9
CDR3 protein: ASSLSQGAWKTQY; clone size: .; J gene: TRBJ2-5; V gene: TRBV27
CDR3 protein: ASSVDTENTIY; clone size: .; J gene: TRBJ1-3; V gene: TRBV2
CDR3 protein: ASSPGGNSPLH; clone size: .; J gene: TRBJ1-6; V gene: TRBV7-8
CDR3 protein: ASRAGAEPQH; clone size: .; J gene: TRBJ1-5; V gene: TRBV6-5
CDR3 protein: ASSSGRYDEKLF; clone size: few; J gene: TRBJ1-4; V gene: TRBV5-1
CDR3 protein: ASSLSGFRGYT; clone size: .; J gene: TRBJ1-2; V gene: TRBV7-2
CDR3 protein: ASSEGQGSGYGYT; clone size: few; J gene: TRBJ1-2; V gene: TRBV2
CDR3 protein: ASKVDLGLLNTEAF; clone size: .; J gene: TRBJ1-1; V gene: TRBV19
CDR3 protein: ASSRKDNYGYT; clone size: .; J gene: TRBJ1-2; V gene: TRBV2
CDR3 protein: ASSFPRTGERGYT; clone size: .; J gene: TRBJ1-2; V gene: TRBV28
CDR3 protein: ASSLTSGGADTQY; clone size: .; J gene: TRBJ2-3; V gene: TRBV7-2
CDR3 protein: ASSLMGGYGYT; clone size: .; J gene: TRBJ1-2; V gene: TRBV5-6
CDR3 protein: ASSDRGGGTEAF; clone size: .; J gene: TRBJ1-1; V gene: TRBV6-5
CDR3 protein: ATSDSGQNGNTQY; clone size: .; J gene: TRBJ2-3; V gene: TRBV24-1
CDR3 protein: ASGIRTGVTEKLF; clone size: .; J gene: TRBJ1-4; V gene: TRBV12-5
CDR3 protein: ASSTRATNQPQH; clone size: .; J gene: TRBJ1-5; V gene: TRBV2
CDR3 protein: ASSIGIGYGYT; clone size: few; J gene: TRBJ1-2; V gene: TRBV19
CDR3 protein: ASSYEDRIADTQY; clone size: few; J gene: TRBJ2-3; V gene: TRBV6-2/TRBV6-3
CDR3 protein: ASSLGNEQY; clone size: few; J gene: TRBJ2-7; V gene: TRBV5-6
CDR3 protein: ASSKVGRVHGYT; clone size: .; J gene: TRBJ1-2; V gene: TRBV21-1
CDR3 protein: ASSYSPSSYEQY; clone size: few; J gene: TRBJ2-7; V gene: TRBV5-4
CDR3 protein: ASSLLRGGREQF; clone size: few; J gene: TRBJ2-1; V gene: TRBV11-2
CDR3 protein: ASSYPGLAGSPRSTDTQY; clone size: .; J gene: TRBJ2-3; V gene: TRBV6-2/TRBV6-3
CDR3 protein: ASSSRGGQGAYEQY; clone size: .; J gene: TRBJ2-7; V gene: TRBV5-8
CDR3 protein: ASRGSGRTGELF; clone size: few; J gene: TRBJ2-2; V gene: TRBV2
CDR3 protein: ASSVGLAETYEQY; clone size: .; J gene: TRBJ2-7; V gene: TRBV9
CDR3 protein: ATQTSGLTGELF; clone size: .; J gene: TRBJ2-2; V gene: TRBV24-1
CDR3 protein: ASSQGDGATYEQY; clone size: .; J gene: TRBJ2-7; V gene: TRBV3-1/TRBV3-2
CDR3 protein: ASSRFKGNEKLF; clone size: .; J gene: TRBJ1-4; V gene: TRBV4-1
CDR3 protein: ASRRHFWTEKLF; clone size: .; J gene: TRBJ1-4; V gene: TRBV27
CDR3 protein: ASSILATGELF; clone size: .; J gene: TRBJ2-2; V gene: TRBV19
CDR3 protein: ASSLRDSYTEAF; clone size: .; J gene: TRBJ1-1; V gene: TRBV19
CDR3 protein: ASSPSKIVNTGELF; clone size: medium-sized; J gene: TRBJ2-2; V gene: TRBV7-3
CDR3 protein: ASSPPSGTDTQY; clone size: .; J gene: TRBJ2-3; V gene: TRBV18